Given below is one TCR beta chain in context. Produced via immunoSEQ multiplex PCR; TCRdb's table is partial and in-frame only. The sample contains under 200,000 clones, approximately 89% of which appear only once. This record belongs to a study of blood T cell repertoires in COVID-19. Sequenced input: PBMCs or T cells enriched from blood (not recorded which). This TCR was recovered from a young woman who had recovered from COVID-19.

In DNA form, the CDR3 reads TGTGCCAGCAGCGTGGGGACAGCCAATCAGCCCCAGCATTTT. Translated: CASSVGTANQPQHF. This rearrangement joins TRBV9 to TRBJ1-5, with TRBD1 matching over 7 bases. The V and J ends lost 2 bases and 3 bases, in that order; junction bases with no gene match: 2. The CDR3 is made up of 14 amino acids. From germline, CDR1 is SGDLS and CDR2 YYNGEE.